The TCR beta chain under discussion was sequenced for a study of neurological immune-mediated disorders (dated by TCRdb to the late 2010s). Regarding the study in general: The study compared peripheral blood TCR-beta repertoires of HTLV-I-associated myelopathy (HAM/TSP) patients, multiple sclerosis patients and healthy controls using UMI-based sequencing. The cohort was made up of about 65 subjects, consisting of some 15 HAM/TSP patients, 34 multiple sclerosis patients and about 20 healthy controls. Alongside PBMC samples, the set of some 98 TCR-beta libraries contained longitudinal samples, technical triplicates, and paired CD4+ and CD8+ T-cell subsets that had been sorted.

Concerning this clonotype: Its antigen is still unknown. It has no much larger one-base neighbor in the sample; base qualities were not kept.

The healthy controls were volunteers from blood banks in Maryland, USA. Unsorted PBMC libraries were generated from 2 million PBMCs stored in RNAlater at -80 °C until RNA extraction. Peripheral blood was subjected to Ficoll-Hypaque density gradient centrifugation to isolate PBMCs, which were then cryopreserved in liquid nitrogen. Results and caveats for the whole study, not just this receptor: TCR clonal expansion was highest in HAM/TSP patients and lowest in MS patients, with MS patients falling below even healthy controls. No identical CDR3 amino acid sequences were found to be shared among expanded clones across subjects, suggesting that TCR-beta repertoires were private in all groups.

The germline V gene (reference sequence) supplies CDR1 LNHDA and CDR2 SQIVND. From its cysteine to its phenylalanine, the CDR3 spans 14 amino acids. Only CDR3 DNA is held: 42 bases, read in frame from base 1. V is pared back by 4 bases and J by 5 bases, with 11 bases lying between the germline termini. To synthesize cDNA, template-switch 5'RACE was performed with a primer carrying a 10-nucleotide random unique molecular identifier so that each TCR transcript was tagged. Each sequencing run produced over 180 million TCR-beta sequences covering 15-18 subjects. Total RNA was extracted with the RNeasy kit. The KAPA Real-time Library Amplification kit was used to amplify TCR-beta VDJ regions with primers targeting the TCR constant region and the 5'RACE anchor. A first PCR added sample indexes and Illumina adaptors, after which a second PCR increased the library yield. The roughly 650 bp TCR product was size-selected on a 2% E-gel SizeSelection system after Ampure bead purification. Library quality was checked on a Bioanalyzer, concentration was measured with Qubit, and libraries were quantified with the Kapa Library Quantification kit before pooling. Paired-end 2 x 150 bp sequencing of the libraries was performed on an Illumina HiSeq 2500. To increase sequence diversity, roughly 24-32% phiX was spiked into each library pool. On the study's bioinformatics: The UMI-based MiGEC pipeline processed quality-filtered reads and removed over 80% of raw TCR sequences during error correction. VDJ genes were aligned to IMGT germline references, and each clonotype was defined by a unique CDR3 amino acid sequence together with V-J genes. VDJtools evaluated clonal expansion, Shannon diversity and CDR3 relatedness (CalcPairwiseDistances, ClusterSamples); CLCbio workbench built phylogenetic trees. Clones with at least 8 unique UMIs were defined as expanded, with this threshold being based on coefficient-of-variation modelling across technical triplicates. TCRdb passed the public sequencing reads through fastp at Q25 and MiXCR, retaining productive beta sequences. Every CDR3 protein is listed once, alongside the most common genes and DNA of its rows. The V and J calls were not made by the authors but by TCRdb's processing. The sample table lists 15,000 or so distinct CDR3 sequences, about 20% of them with a count of one. About 23% of the sample goes to the ten largest clones.

The clonotype originates from a middle-aged man in good health. Sequences were obtained from PBMCs. This chain is built from TRBV19 and TRBJ2-2; a weak D assignment points to TRBD2 (6 bases agree). The DNA sequence reads TGTGCCAGTAGTAGGAGGAGGGCTACCGGGGAGCTGTTTTTT. Its product reads: CASSRRRATGELFF.